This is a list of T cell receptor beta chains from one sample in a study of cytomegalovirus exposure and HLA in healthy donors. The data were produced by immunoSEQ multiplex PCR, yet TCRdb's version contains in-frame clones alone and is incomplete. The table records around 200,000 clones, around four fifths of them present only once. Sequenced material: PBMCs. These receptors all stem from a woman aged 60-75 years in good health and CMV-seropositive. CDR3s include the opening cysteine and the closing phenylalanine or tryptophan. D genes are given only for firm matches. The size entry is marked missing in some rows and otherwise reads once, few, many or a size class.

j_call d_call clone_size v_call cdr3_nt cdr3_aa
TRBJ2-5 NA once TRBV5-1 TGCGCCAGCAGCCTGACCGGGACACGCCAAGAGACCCAGTACTTC CASSLTGTRQETQYF
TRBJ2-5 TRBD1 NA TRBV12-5 TGTGCTAGTGGCTTCGGACAGGGTCTGCAGACCCAGTACTTC CASGFGQGLQTQYF
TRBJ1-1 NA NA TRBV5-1 TGCGCCAGCAGCTCGACGGGTAACACTGAAGCTTTCTTT CASSSTGNTEAFF
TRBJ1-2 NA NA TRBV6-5 TGTGCCAGCAGTTACTCGCGCGGGATGTACGGCTACACCTTC CASSYSRGMYGYTF
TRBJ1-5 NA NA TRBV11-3 TGTGCCAGCAGCGCCGGGGGGAATCAGCCCCAGCATTTT CASSAGGNQPQHF
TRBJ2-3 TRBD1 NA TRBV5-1 TGCGCCAGCAGCTTGGCCGGGACAGGTTCGCTAGATACGCAGTATTTT CASSLAGTGSLDTQYF
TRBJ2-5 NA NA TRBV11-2 TGTGCCAGCAGCTTAGTAAGGGACAGCCAGGAAGGGGAGGCCCAGTACTTC CASSLVRDSQEGEAQYF
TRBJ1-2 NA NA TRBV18 TGTGCCAGCTCACCACGGACAGAAGGCTATGGCTACACCTTC CASSPRTEGYGYTF
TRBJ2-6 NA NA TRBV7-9 TGTGCCAGCAGCTTAACAGGGTCTGCTGGGGCCAACGTCCTGACTTTC CASSLTGSAGANVLTF
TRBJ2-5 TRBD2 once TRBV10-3 TGTGCCATCAGGGGGACTAGCGGGGGGCAAGAGACTCAGTACTTC CAIRGTSGGQETQYF
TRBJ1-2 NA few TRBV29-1 TGCAGCGTGGCCCGGGGGGGTAACTATGGCTACACCTTC CSVARGGNYGYTF
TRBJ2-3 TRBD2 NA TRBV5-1 TGCGCCAGCAGCTTAGCGGGGGACACAGATACGCAGTATTTT CASSLAGDTDTQYF
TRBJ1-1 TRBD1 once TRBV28 TGTGCCAGCAGTTTCTTAGGGACAGGGGAGGTCGGCACTGAAGCTTTCTTT CASSFLGTGEVGTEAFF
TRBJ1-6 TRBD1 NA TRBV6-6 TGTGCCAGCAGTTACCGGACAGGGCGTAATTCACCCCTCCACTTT CASSYRTGRNSPLHF
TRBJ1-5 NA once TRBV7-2 TGTGCCACTGCCGGACAGAGCAATCAGCCCCAGCATTTT CATAGQSNQPQHF
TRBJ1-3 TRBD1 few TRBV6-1 TGTGCCAGCAGTGGCGGGACAGGGGTTTCTGGAAACACCATATATTTT CASSGGTGVSGNTIYF
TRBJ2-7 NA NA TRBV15 TGTGCCACCAGCAGAGTGGTGCCTAACGAGCAGTACTTC CATSRVVPNEQYF
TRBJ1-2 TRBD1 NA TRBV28 TGTGCCAGCACCTTACAGGGGTTCAATGGCTACACCTTC CASTLQGFNGYTF
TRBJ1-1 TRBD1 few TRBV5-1 TGCGCCAGCAGCTCAGGGACAGTCTACACCACTGAAGCTTTCTTT CASSSGTVYTTEAFF
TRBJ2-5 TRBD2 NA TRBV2 TGTGCCAGCAGTGAAAGGCTAGCGGGGACCGGCCAGTACTTC CASSERLAGTGQYF
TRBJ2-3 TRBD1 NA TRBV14 TGTGCCAGCAGCCCCGGGACAGGGAAGAGGCCAGATACGCAGTATTTT CASSPGTGKRPDTQYF
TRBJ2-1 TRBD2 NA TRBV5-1 TGCGCCAGCAGCCCGACGGGCCTAGCGGGTTCCTACAATGAGCAGTTCTTC CASSPTGLAGSYNEQFF
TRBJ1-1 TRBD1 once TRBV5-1 TGCGCCAGCAGCTTGTTCCGGGACAGAAGTGAAGCTTTCTTT CASSLFRDRSEAFF
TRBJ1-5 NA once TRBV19 TGTGCCAGTAGTATAGTAGGGGATGGGCGTCAGCCCCAGCATTTT CASSIVGDGRQPQHF
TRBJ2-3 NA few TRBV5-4 TGTGCCAGCAGCCGTGGAGGGGGCAGGGGCACAGATACGCAGTATTTT CASSRGGGRGTDTQYF
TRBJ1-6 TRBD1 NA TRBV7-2 TGTGCCAGCAGCTCGGACAGGGAAGCACCCCTCCACTTT CASSSDREAPLHF
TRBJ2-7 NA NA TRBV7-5 TGTGTCAGAAGCTGGGTCCGGGACAGCCTTAACGAGCAGTACTTC CVRSWVRDSLNEQYF
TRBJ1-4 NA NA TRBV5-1 TGCGCCAGCAGCTTGCAGGGGCAAGAGAATGAAAAACTGTTTTTT CASSLQGQENEKLFF
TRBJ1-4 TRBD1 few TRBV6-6 TGTGCCAGCAGTACGGACAGGGGTCATGAAAAACTGTTTTTT CASSTDRGHEKLFF
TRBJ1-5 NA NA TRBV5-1 TGCGCCAGCAGCTTGGGTGAGGGCAATCAGCCCCAGCATTTT CASSLGEGNQPQHF
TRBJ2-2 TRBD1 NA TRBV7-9 TGTTCCAGCAGCTCCTCCCTCAGGACAGGGGGTGTTGACACCGGGGAGCTGTTTTTT CSSSSSLRTGGVDTGELFF
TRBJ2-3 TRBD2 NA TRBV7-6 TGTGCCAGCAGCTGGGACGGGACTAGGGGAACAGATACGCAGTATTTT CASSWDGTRGTDTQYF
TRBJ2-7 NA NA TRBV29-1 TGCAGCGTTGAAGGGGGCAGGGGTGTGGGCGAGCAGTACTTC CSVEGGRGVGEQYF
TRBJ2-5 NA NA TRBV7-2 TGTGCCAGCAGCTCGGGCCCAGGGAGGGAGACCCAGTACTTC CASSSGPGRETQYF
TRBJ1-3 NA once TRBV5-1 TGCGCCAGCAGCTTGACAGGGACTACTGGAAACACCATATATTTT CASSLTGTTGNTIYF
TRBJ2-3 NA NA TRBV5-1 TGCGCCAGCAGCGCGGCGGGACTCCGCACAGATACGCAGTATTTT CASSAAGLRTDTQYF
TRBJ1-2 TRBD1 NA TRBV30 TGTGCCTGGGGCGAACCGGGACAGGGAAGGGGCTATGGCTACACCTTC CAWGEPGQGRGYGYTF
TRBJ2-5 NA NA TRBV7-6 TGTGCCAGCAGCCCCATAGCGAGCCGAGAGACCCGGTACTTC CASSPIASRETRYF
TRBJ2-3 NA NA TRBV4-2 TGTGCCAGCAGCCAAGATTTTCACGCGGTCCCAGATACGCAGTATTTT CASSQDFHAVPDTQYF
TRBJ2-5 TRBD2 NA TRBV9 TGTGCCAGCAGCGCCGCGGGAGGATTAGAGACCCAGTACTTC CASSAAGGLETQYF
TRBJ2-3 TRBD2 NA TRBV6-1 TGTGCCAGCAATAGCGGGACTAGCGGGGCAGATACGCAGTATTTT CASNSGTSGADTQYF
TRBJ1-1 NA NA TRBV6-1 TGTGCCAGCAGTGGAGGGTTTGACACTGAAGCTTTCTTT CASSGGFDTEAFF
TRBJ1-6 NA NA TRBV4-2 TGTGCCAGCAGCCCGGGTGGTCTAGGGGATAATTCACCCCTCCACTTT CASSPGGLGDNSPLHF
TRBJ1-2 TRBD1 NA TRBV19 TGTGCCAGCGGGACAGGCTTAGACTATGGCTACACCTTC CASGTGLDYGYTF
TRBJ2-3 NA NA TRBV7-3 TGTGCCAGCAGCTTATACACAGATACGCAGTATTTT CASSLYTDTQYF
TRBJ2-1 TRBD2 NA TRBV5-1 TGCGCTAGCAGCCTAAGAGCGGGATCCCCTGTGGTGGATGAGCAGTTCTTC CASSLRAGSPVVDEQFF